This entry lists 32 T cell receptor beta chains sequenced from one sample in a study of cytomegalovirus exposure and HLA in healthy donors. Both 60 Vbeta primers and 13 Jbeta primers went into the PCR. Here immunoSEQ multiplex PCR was the method, and the copy in TCRdb shows in-frame clones only, minus some. Of about 130,000 clones in the sample, around 85% were seen once. The specimen sequenced was PBMCs. Receptors originate from a boy between 5 and 17 years old in good health and CMV-seronegative.

V is TRBV27 and J is TRBJ2-7, with D possibly being TRBD1 (5 bases). In germline, CDR1 is MNHEY, CDR2 SMNVEV (reference sequence). Trimming cost V 8 bases and J 2 bases, with 7 bases left between them. This CDR3 comprises 11 residues. The CDR3 DNA is TGTGCCAGCGGCAGGGCCTACGAGCAGTACTTC. Translating gives CASGRAYEQYF.

The rearrangement uses TRBV2 and TRBJ2-7; maybe TRBD2 (7 bases). The germline V and J ends were trimmed by 6 bases and 0 bases, with 24 bases remaining between them. The CDR3 totals 18 residues. Germline lookup yields CDR1 SNHLY and CDR2 FYNNEI. Here the CDR3 reads CASSPSGGLAVPSYEQYF. DNA for the CDR3: TGTGCCAGCAGCCCCAGTGGGGGGCTAGCGGTCCCCTCCTACGAGCAGTACTTC. The full variable domain, with the rest looked up from reference TRBV2 and TRBJ2-7, is EPEVTQTPSHQVTQMGQEVILRCVPISNHLYFYWYRQILGQKVEFLVSFYNNEISEKSEIFDDQFSVERPDGSNFTLKIRSTKLEDSAMYFCASSPSGGLAVPSYEQYFGPGTRLTVT.

This clone appeared once. This chain connects TRBV6-6 to TRBJ2-2, with 9 bases aligning to TRBD2. The germline CDR1 and CDR2 sequences are MNHNY and SVGAGI (reference sequence). The CDR3 covers 15 residues. With 3 bases clipped from V and 5 bases from J, the junction kept 4 bases outside the gene matches. Here the CDR3 reads CASSYAGGRTGELFF. CDR3 in DNA: TGTGCCAGCAGTTATGCGGGGGGGAGGACCGGGGAGCTGTTTTTT.

The rearrangement joins TRBV30 to TRBJ2-3, with TRBD2 matching over 7 bases. In germline, CDR1 is GTSNPN, CDR2 SVGIG (reference sequence). The J segment lost 2 bases and the V segment lost 1 base, leaving 3 bases of the junction unmatched. The CDR3 has 14 amino acids. The DNA of the CDR3 is TGTGCCTGGAGTGCAGCGGGAAACACAGATACGCAGTATTTT. It codes for CAWSAAGNTDTQYF.

The chain recombines TRBV19 with TRBJ2-7; 10 bases are shared with TRBD1. CDR3 size: 15 residues. Trimming cost V 5 bases and J 3 bases; bases outside gene matches: 7. Germline V gene sequence: CDR1 LNHDA, CDR2 SQIVND (reference sequence). CDR3 coding DNA: TGTGCCAGTAGTCCGATGGGGACAGGGGACTACGAGCAGTACTTC. Amino acid sequence: CASSPMGTGDYEQYF.

The rearrangement joins TRBV5-6 to TRBJ2-1, with 9 bases that match TRBD2. V lost 4 bases, J lost 3 bases, and 11 bases stayed unmatched. The CDR3 sequence is 17 residues long. Germline assignment: CDR1 SGHDT and CDR2 YYEEEE. The CDR3 DNA follows: TGTGCCAGCAGCCTAACTTCAGCGGGGGGTCTCTACAATGAGCAGTTCTTC. It specifies CASSLTSAGGLYNEQFF.

With respect to this clone: As the CDR3 is not closed by the conserved phenylalanine or tryptophan, this likely results from a read error. The chain employs TRBV9 and TRBJ1-6; possible D gene TRBD1, 5 bases. Trimming removed 3 bases from V and 9 bases from J, with 19 bases in between. From germline, CDR1 is SGDLS and CDR2 YYNGEE. The length of the CDR3 is 16 residues. The CDR3 nucleotides read TGTGCCAGCAGCGCCTACAGGAACCCCTCTCTTTCACCCCTCCACCTT. Translation: CASSAYRNPSLSPLHL.

This chain's CDR3 is CASSLAGRGYGYTF. The DNA for the CDR3 is TGTGCCAGCAGCTTGGCGGGAAGAGGGTATGGCTACACCTTC. The V and J genes are TRBV7-9 and TRBJ1-2; D is uncertain. Looked up from germline, CDR1 is SEHNR and CDR2 is FQNEAQ (reference sequence). This CDR3 is built from 14 residues. V dropped 3 bases and J dropped 5 bases, with 13 bases sitting between them.

This clone was detected a few times. The rearrangement joins TRBV10-3 to TRBJ1-5; a possible D gene is TRBD1 (6 bases). The germline V gene encodes CDR1 ENHRY and CDR2 SYGVKD. CDR3 length: 13 residues. Trimming stripped 3 bases from V and 4 bases from J, with 7 bases between. The CDR3 DNA is TGTGCCATCAGTGAACAGGGTAATCAGCCCCAGCATTTT. As protein: CAISEQGNQPQHF.

This chain connects TRBV6-1 to TRBJ2-1; 10 nucleotides match TRBD2. The CDR3 loop spans 16 amino acids. From germline, CDR1 is MNHNS and CDR2 SASEGT. Trimming removed 3 bases from V and 2 bases from J; junction bases left unmatched: 4. The CDR3 DNA reads as TGTGCCAGCAGTGAGGCGCTAGCGGGGGCCTACAATGAGCAGTTCTTC. It codes for CASSEALAGAYNEQFF.

The rearrangement uses TRBV20-1 and TRBJ2-5, with unresolved D. The CDR3 loop spans 10 amino acids. Germline CDR1 and CDR2: DFQATT and SNEGSKA (reference sequence). Trimming took 5 bases from V and 3 from J, leaving 4 bases between them. The CDR3 region is CSAAEETQYF. The CDR3 nucleotides read TGCAGTGCTGCAGAAGAGACCCAGTACTTC.

The gene calls are TRBV5-4 and TRBJ2-7; 7 bases are shared with TRBD1. The trim removed 0 bases at V and 5 bases at J, leaving 8 bases unmatched. The CDR3 has 15 residues. Germline CDR1 is SGHNT and CDR2 is YYREEE (reference sequence). CDR3 in amino acids: CASSLGGQTGNEQYF. The CDR3 nucleotides are TGTGCCAGCAGCTTGGGGGGCCAGACAGGGAACGAGCAGTACTTC. The full variable domain, rest sourced from reference TRBV5-4 and TRBJ2-7, is ETGVTQSPTHLIKTRGQQVTLRCSSQSGHNTVSWYQQALGQGPQFIFQYYREEENGRGNFPPRFSGLQFPNYSSELNVNALELDDSALYLCASSLGGQTGNEQYFGPGTRLTVT.

CDR3 amino acids: CASSIPRGASGNQPQHF. The DNA for the CDR3 is TGTGCCAGTAGTATCCCTCGGGGGGCTAGTGGCAATCAGCCCCAGCATTTT. This rearrangement joins TRBV19 to TRBJ1-5; tentatively, D is TRBD1 (6 bases). V lost 3 bases and J 2 bases, leaving 17 bases between the germline ends. The CDR3 consists of 17 residues. Germline CDR1 LNHDA, CDR2 SQIVND (reference sequence).

This clone has only one observation. This chain joins TRBV9 and TRBJ2-5; 11 bases map to TRBD2. Per the germline V gene, CDR1 is SGDLS and CDR2 is YYNGEE. This CDR3 spans 14 amino acids. Trimming at V came to 0 bases and at J to 5 bases, leaving 0 bases not matched to a gene. Here the CDR3 DNA reads TGTGCCAGCAGCGTAGCTAGCGGGAGGGAGACCCAGTACTTC. Translation: CASSVASGRETQYF.

The chain uses TRBV5-1 and TRBJ1-2, with TRBD1 matching 9 bases. CDR1 SGHRS and CDR2 YFSETQ come from the germline V gene. With 4 bases clipped from V and 8 bases from J, the junction kept 6 bases outside the gene matches. The CDR3 totals 13 residues. This chain's CDR3 is CASSVDRGRGYTF. The CDR3 nucleotides are TGCGCCAGCAGCGTGGACAGGGGAAGAGGCTACACCTTC.

The rearrangement joins TRBV5-1 to TRBJ1-1; no firm D call. Trimming removed 0 bases from V and 4 bases from J, with 13 bases in between. From germline, CDR1 is SGHRS and CDR2 YFSETQ. The CDR3 is 15 amino acids. The CDR3 reads CASSLDRPLGTEAFF. In DNA form, the CDR3 reads TGCGCCAGCAGCTTGGATCGGCCCCTAGGCACTGAAGCTTTCTTT.

The J gene is TRBJ2-7, the V gene TRBV25-1; D gene unclear. The J call is doubtful: the DNA matches TRBJ2-1 better. Germline V gives CDR1 MGHDK, CDR2 SYGVNS. CDR3 length: 11 amino acids. CDR3 bases: TGTGCCAGCAGTGAGGGCAATGAGCAGTTCTTC. Translation: CASSEGNEQFF.

The rearrangement uses TRBV19 and TRBJ1-4; tentative D call: TRBD1 (5 bases). Germline V gene lookup returns CDR1 LNHDA and CDR2 SQIVND (reference sequence). CDR3 size: 15 residues. V was shortened by 2 bases and J by 3 bases, with 10 bases between the two germline ends. The CDR3 region is CASSILWGPNEKLFF. CDR3 sequence (DNA): TGTGCCAGTAGTATATTATGGGGCCCTAATGAAAAACTGTTTTTT.

The chain combines TRBV4-3 with TRBJ2-2; tentative D call: TRBD2 (7 bases). Trimming removed 0 bases from V and 7 bases from J, with 12 bases in between. The V gene's germline CDR1 is LGHNA and CDR2 YSLEER. The CDR3 length is 15 residues. CDR3 bases: TGCGCCAGCAGCCAAGATCTGAGGGGGGGCGGGGAGCTGTTTTTT. Protein product: CASSQDLRGGGELFF.

The chain employs TRBV5-1 and TRBJ2-5; 7 bases match TRBD1. This CDR3 is built from 15 residues. Germline trimming cut 7 bases from V and 3 bases from J; bases unmatched to any gene: 12. CDR1 is SGHRS, CDR2 YFSETQ, per germline. CDR3 nucleotides: TGCGCCAGCGCCGAAGGGCCTACAGGGGAAGAGACCCAGTACTTC. This translates into CASAEGPTGEETQYF. Using reference TRBV5-1 and TRBJ2-5 for the parts outside the CDR3, the full variable domain is KAGVTQTPRYLIKTRGQQVTLSCSPISGHRSVSWYQQTPGQGLQFLFEYFSETQRNKGNFPGRFSGRQFSNSRSEMNVSTLELGDSALYLCASAEGPTGEETQYFGPGTRLLVL.

The chain couples TRBV29-1 to TRBJ2-5; unclear D gene. TRBJ2-7 matches the DNA end more closely, so the J call is doubtful. CDR3 length: 14 residues. Germline V CDR1 and CDR2: SQVTM, ANQGSEA. CDR3 residues: CSARRPTAPYEQYF. For the CDR3, the DNA is TGCAGCGCTCGGCGGCCAACTGCCCCCTACGAGCAGTACTTC.

This clone has only a few counts. The CDR3 protein is CASSLIGTGSYEQYF. The CDR3 DNA reads TGTGCCAGCAGCTTAATCGGGACAGGTTCCTACGAGCAGTACTTC. This sequence joins TRBV5-6 and TRBJ2-7, with TRBD1 identical over 8 bases. V was clipped by 2 bases and J by 1 base; unmatched bases: 5. Germline V gene sequence: CDR1 SGHDT, CDR2 YYEEEE. The CDR3 is 15 amino acids.

The chain recombines TRBV5-1 with TRBJ2-6; D possibly corresponds to TRBD1 (5 bases). From germline, CDR1 is SGHRS and CDR2 YFSETQ. The CDR3 consists of 17 residues. Trimming stripped 4 bases from V and 0 bases from J, with 14 bases between. Here the CDR3 reads CASSLTALDSGANVLTF. Here the CDR3 DNA reads TGCGCCAGCAGCCTGACAGCTCTCGACTCTGGGGCCAACGTCCTGACTTTC.

The gene calls are TRBV6-4 and TRBJ2-5; 8 nucleotides line up with TRBD2. J was trimmed by 5 bases and V by 0 bases; bases with no gene match: 8. Germline V gives CDR1 MRHNA, CDR2 SNTAGT. This CDR3 region has 16 residues. The CDR3 here is CASSDSRGLVHETQYF. The CDR3 nucleotides read TGTGCCAGCAGTGACTCAAGGGGACTAGTTCACGAGACCCAGTACTTC.

This sequence joins TRBV7-9 and TRBJ2-3, with D possibly being TRBD1 (5 bases). V was clipped by 5 bases and J by 0 bases, with 12 bases between them. CDR3 length: 15 amino acids. Per the germline V gene, CDR1 is SEHNR and CDR2 is FQNEAQ (reference sequence). CDR3 sequence: CASSADRTSTDTQYF. Written as DNA, the CDR3 is TGTGCCAGCAGCGCTGACAGAACTAGCACAGATACGCAGTATTTT.

The chain joins TRBV4-3 to TRBJ2-7; TRBD2 agrees at 13 bases. The CDR3 runs to 16 residues. After removal of 1 base from V and 3 bases from J, the junction contained 3 bases not matched to a gene. CDR1 is LGHNA and CDR2 is YSLEER in the germline V gene. DNA of the CDR3: TGCGCCAGCAGCCAAGGGACTAGCGGGGGCCACTACGAGCAGTACTTC. It codes for CASSQGTSGGHYEQYF.

V usage is TRBV5-4 and J usage is TRBJ1-2; 10 bases line up with TRBD1. Trimming at V came to 7 bases and at J to 5 bases, leaving 11 bases not matched to a gene. Germline CDR1 SGHNT, CDR2 YYREEE (reference sequence). The CDR3 contains 15 residues. CDR3 sequence reads: CASYPDRGRTYGYTF. CDR3 sequence (DNA): TGTGCCAGCTACCCAGACAGGGGGCGCACGTATGGCTACACCTTC.

The V and J genes are TRBV19 and TRBJ1-2; weak D call: TRBD1 (6 bases). The ends were cut back, 4 bases at V and 7 bases at J, with 13 bases in the middle. Per germline, CDR1 LNHDA and CDR2 SQIVND (reference sequence). This CDR3 has 13 amino acids. CDR3 amino acids: CASSTQGRLGYTF. The CDR3 region has the DNA TGTGCCAGTAGTACACAGGGTCGGCTTGGCTACACCTTC.

The CDR3 region is CASSLDYNNEQFF. The CDR3 DNA follows: TGTGCCAGCAGCTTAGACTACAACAATGAGCAGTTCTTC. The chain employs TRBV7-2 and TRBJ2-1; D is ambiguous. Germline V lookup: CDR1 SGHTA, CDR2 FQGNSA. Trimming took off 1 base at V and 5 bases at J, with 6 bases between the two ends. The CDR3 consists of 13 residues. The variable domain in full, completed from reference TRBV7-2 and TRBJ2-1, reads GAGVSQSPSNKVTEKGKDVELRCDPISGHTALYWYRQSLGQGLEFLIYFQGNSAPDKSGLPSDRFSAERTGGSVSTLTIQRTQQEDSAVYLCASSLDYNNEQFFGPGTRLTVL.

V and J are TRBV19 and TRBJ2-1; 11 nucleotides match TRBD1. This CDR3 is built from 16 residues. The germline CDR1 and CDR2 sequences are LNHDA and SQIVND (reference sequence). The J segment lost 5 bases and the V segment lost 4 bases, leaving 7 bases of the junction unmatched. CDR3 amino acids: CASSNLPGQGDNEQFF. The CDR3 DNA is TGTGCCAGTAGTAACCTACCGGGACAGGGGGACAATGAGCAGTTCTTC.

The V and J genes are TRBV6-6 and TRBJ2-7; TRBD2 is a possible D gene (6 bases). The CDR3 length is 14 residues. Germline CDR1 reads MNHNY; CDR2 reads SVGAGI (reference sequence). Trimming cost V 0 bases and J 4 bases, with 10 bases left between them. CDR3 sequence: CASSYSGLKYEQYF. The CDR3 nucleotides are TGTGCCAGCAGTTACTCGGGACTTAAGTACGAGCAGTACTTC.

In its sample, this clone was seen a few times. CDR3 in DNA: TGCGCCAGCAGCCAAGATCCTACGTACAATGAGCAGTTCTTC. Amino acid sequence: CASSQDPTYNEQFF. The genes are TRBV4-3 and TRBJ2-1; D is uncertain. The length of the CDR3 is 14 residues. Germline CDR1 and CDR2: LGHNA and YSLEER. Trimming removed 0 bases from V and 4 bases from J, with 7 bases in between.